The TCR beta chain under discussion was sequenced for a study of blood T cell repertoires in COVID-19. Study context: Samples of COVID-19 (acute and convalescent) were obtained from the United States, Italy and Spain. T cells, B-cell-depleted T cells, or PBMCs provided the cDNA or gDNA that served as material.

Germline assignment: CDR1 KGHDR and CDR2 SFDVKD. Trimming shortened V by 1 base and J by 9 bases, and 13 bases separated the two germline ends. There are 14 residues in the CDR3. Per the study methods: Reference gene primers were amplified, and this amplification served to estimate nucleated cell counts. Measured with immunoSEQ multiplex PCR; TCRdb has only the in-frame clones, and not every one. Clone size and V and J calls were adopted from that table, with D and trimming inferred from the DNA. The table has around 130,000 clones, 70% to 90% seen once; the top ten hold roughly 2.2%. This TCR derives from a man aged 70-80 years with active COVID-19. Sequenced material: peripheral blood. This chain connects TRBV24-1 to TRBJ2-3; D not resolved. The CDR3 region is CATSDFSPSRTQYF. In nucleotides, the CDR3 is TGTGCCACCAGTGATTTTTCCCCCTCGAGGACGCAGTATTTT.